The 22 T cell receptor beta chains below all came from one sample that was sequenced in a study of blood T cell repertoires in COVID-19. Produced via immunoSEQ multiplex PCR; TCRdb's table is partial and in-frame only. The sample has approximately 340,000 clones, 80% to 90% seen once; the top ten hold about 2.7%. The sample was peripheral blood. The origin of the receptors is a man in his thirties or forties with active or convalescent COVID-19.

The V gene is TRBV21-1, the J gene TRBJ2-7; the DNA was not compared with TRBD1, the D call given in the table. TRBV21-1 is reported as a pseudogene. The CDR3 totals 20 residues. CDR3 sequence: CASSPTNETQGQPTDYEQYF. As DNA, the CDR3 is TGTGCCAGCAGCCCCACCAACGAGACCCAGGGACAGCCGACCGACTACGAGCAGTACTTC.

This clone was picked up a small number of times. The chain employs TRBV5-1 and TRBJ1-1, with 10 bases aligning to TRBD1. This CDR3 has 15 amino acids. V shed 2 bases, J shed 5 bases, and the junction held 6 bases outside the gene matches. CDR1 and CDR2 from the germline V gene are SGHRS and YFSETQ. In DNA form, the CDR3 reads TGCGCCAGCAGCTTCGGTGACAGGGGGCGGACTGAAGCTTTCTTT. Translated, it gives CASSFGDRGRTEAFF.

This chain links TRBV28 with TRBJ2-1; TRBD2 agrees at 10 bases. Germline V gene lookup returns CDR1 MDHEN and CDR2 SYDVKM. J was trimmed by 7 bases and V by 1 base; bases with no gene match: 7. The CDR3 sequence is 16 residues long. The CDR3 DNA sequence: TGTGCCAGCAGTTTATCTGAACTAGCGGGATGGAATGAGCAGTTCTTC. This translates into CASSLSELAGWNEQFF.

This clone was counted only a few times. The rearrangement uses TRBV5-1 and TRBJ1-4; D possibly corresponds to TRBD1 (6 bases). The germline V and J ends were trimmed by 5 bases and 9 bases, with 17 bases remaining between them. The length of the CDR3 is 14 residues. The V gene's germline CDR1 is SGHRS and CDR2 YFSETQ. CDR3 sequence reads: CASSPIEQGQKLFF. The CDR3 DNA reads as TGCGCCAGCAGTCCCATCGAACAGGGTCAAAAACTGTTTTTT. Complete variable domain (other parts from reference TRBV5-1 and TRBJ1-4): KAGVTQTPRYLIKTRGQQVTLSCSPISGHRSVSWYQQTPGQGLQFLFEYFSETQRNKGNFPGRFSGRQFSNSRSEMNVSTLELGDSALYLCASSPIEQGQKLFFGSGTQLSVL.

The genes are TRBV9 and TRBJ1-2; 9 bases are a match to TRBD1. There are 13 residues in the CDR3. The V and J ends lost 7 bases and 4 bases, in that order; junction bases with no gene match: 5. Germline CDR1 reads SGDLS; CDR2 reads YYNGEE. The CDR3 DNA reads TGTGCCAGCCAAGAACAGGGGGCCTATGGCTACACCTTC. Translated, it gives CASQEQGAYGYTF.

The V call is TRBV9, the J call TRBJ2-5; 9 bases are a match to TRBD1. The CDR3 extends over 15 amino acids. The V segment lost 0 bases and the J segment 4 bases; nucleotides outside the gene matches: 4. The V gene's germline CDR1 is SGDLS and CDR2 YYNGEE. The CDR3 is CASSVVGTGLETQYF. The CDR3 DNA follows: TGTGCCAGCAGCGTAGTCGGGACAGGGCTAGAGACCCAGTACTTC.

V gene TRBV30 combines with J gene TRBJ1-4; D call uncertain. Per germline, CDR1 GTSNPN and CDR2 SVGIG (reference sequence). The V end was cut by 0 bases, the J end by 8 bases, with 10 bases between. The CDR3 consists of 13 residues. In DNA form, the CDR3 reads TGTGCCTGGAGTGTCCAGGACTGGGAAAAACTGTTTTTT. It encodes CAWSVQDWEKLFF.

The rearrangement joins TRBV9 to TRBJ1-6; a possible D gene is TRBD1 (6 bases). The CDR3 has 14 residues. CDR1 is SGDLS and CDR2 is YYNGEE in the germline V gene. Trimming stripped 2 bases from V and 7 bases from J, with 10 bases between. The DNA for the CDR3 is TGTGCCAGCAGCGTCCTACAGGGAAATTCACCCCTCCACTTT. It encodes CASSVLQGNSPLHF.

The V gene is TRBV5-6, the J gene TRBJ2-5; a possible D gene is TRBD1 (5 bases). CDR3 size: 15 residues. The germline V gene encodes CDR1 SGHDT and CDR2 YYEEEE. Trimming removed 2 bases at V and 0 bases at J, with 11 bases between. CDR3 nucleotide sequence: TGTGCCAGCAGCTTTGGACAACTGTACCAAGAGACCCAGTACTTC. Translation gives CASSFGQLYQETQYF.

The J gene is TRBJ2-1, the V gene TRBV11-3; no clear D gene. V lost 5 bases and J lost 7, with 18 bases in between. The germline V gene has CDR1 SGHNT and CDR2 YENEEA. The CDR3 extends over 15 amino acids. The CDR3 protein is CASSPRSLDANEQFF. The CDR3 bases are TGTGCCAGCAGCCCGCGGTCTTTAGATGCGAATGAGCAGTTCTTC.

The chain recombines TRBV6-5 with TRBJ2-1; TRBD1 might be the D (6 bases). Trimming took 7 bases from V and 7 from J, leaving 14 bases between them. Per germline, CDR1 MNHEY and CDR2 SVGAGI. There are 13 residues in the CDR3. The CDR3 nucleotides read TGTGCCAGCAAACAGGGTTTCTGGAATGAGCAGTTCTTC. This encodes CASKQGFWNEQFF.

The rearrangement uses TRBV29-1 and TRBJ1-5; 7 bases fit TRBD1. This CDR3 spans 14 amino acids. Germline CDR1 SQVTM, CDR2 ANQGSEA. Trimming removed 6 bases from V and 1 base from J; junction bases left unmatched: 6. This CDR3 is CSVSTGLSNQPQHF. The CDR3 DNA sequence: TGCAGCGTGTCGACAGGGTTGAGCAATCAGCCCCAGCATTTT.

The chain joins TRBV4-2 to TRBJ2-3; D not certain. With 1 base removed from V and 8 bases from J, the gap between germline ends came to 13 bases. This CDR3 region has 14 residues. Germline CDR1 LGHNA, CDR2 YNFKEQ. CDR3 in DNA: TGTGCCAGCAGCCAAGCAGACGCGCAGCGTACGCAGTATTTT. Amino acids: CASSQADAQRTQYF.

CDR3: CSVRDSGLAGGSYEQYF. The CDR3 coding sequence is TGCAGCGTGCGAGATTCGGGACTAGCGGGAGGATCCTACGAGCAGTACTTC. The chain joins TRBV29-1 to TRBJ2-7, with TRBD2 identical over 15 bases. The CDR3 sequence is 17 residues long. The V segment lost 6 bases and the J segment 1 base; nucleotides outside the gene matches: 10. CDR1 SQVTM and CDR2 ANQGSEA come from the germline V gene.

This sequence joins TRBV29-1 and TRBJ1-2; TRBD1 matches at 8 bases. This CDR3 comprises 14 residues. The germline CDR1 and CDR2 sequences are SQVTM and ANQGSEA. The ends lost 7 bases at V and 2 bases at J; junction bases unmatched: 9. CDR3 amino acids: CSAGTGGNNYGYTF. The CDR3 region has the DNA TGCAGCGCGGGAACAGGGGGAAACAACTATGGCTACACCTTC.

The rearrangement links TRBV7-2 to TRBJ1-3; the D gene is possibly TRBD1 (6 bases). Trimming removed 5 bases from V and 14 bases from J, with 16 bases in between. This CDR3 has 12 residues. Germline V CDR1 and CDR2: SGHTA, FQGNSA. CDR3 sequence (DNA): TGTGCCAGCAGCGCGTCAGGGGACCTTCTATATTTT. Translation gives CASSASGDLLYF. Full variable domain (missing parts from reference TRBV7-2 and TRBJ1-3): GAGVSQSPSNKVTEKGKDVELRCDPISGHTALYWYRQSLGQGLEFLIYFQGNSAPDKSGLPSDRFSAERTGGSVSTLTIQRTQQEDSAVYLCASSASGDLLYFGEGSWLTVV.

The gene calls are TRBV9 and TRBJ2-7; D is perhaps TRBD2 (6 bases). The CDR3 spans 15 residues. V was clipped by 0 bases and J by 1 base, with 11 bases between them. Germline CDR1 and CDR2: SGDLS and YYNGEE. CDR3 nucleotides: TGTGCCAGCAGCGTAGGGGACGGAGGGTCCTACGAGCAGTACTTC. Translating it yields CASSVGDGGSYEQYF.

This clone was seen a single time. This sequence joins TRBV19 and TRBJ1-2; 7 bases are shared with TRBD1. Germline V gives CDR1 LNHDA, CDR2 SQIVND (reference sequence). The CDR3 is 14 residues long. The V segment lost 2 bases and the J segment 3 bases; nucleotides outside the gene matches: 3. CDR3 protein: CASSIRGLHYGYTF. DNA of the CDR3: TGTGCCAGTAGTATAAGGGGGCTGCACTATGGCTACACCTTC.

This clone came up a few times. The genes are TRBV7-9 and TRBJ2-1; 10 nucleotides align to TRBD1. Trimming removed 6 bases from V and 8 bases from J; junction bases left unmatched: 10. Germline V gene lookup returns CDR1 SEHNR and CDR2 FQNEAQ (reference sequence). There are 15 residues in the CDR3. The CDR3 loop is CASSPDRGLEYEQFF. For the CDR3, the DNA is TGTGCCAGCAGTCCCGACAGGGGGCTCGAGTATGAGCAGTTCTTC.

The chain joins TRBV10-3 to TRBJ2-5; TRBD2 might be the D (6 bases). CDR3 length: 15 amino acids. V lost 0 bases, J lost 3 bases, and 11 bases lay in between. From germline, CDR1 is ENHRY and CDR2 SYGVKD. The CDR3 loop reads CAISESGEREETQYF. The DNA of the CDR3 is TGTGCCATCAGTGAGTCTGGGGAGCGGGAAGAGACCCAGTACTTC.

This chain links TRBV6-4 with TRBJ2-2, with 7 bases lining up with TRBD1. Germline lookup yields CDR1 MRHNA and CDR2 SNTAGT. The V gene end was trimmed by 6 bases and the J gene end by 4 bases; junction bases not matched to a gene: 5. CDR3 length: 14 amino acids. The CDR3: CASSPGQITGELFF. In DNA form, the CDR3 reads TGTGCCAGCAGCCCGGGACAGATCACCGGGGAGCTGTTTTTT.

The CDR3 sequence is CASSQDRGATEAFF. In DNA form, the CDR3 reads TGTGCCAGCAGCCAGGACAGGGGCGCCACTGAAGCTTTCTTT. The rearrangement uses TRBV4-2 and TRBJ1-1, with 9 positions matching TRBD1. Unmatched junction bases numbered 3, after V lost 3 bases and J lost 4 bases. The CDR3 runs to 14 residues. CDR1 and CDR2 from the germline V gene are LGHNA and YNFKEQ.